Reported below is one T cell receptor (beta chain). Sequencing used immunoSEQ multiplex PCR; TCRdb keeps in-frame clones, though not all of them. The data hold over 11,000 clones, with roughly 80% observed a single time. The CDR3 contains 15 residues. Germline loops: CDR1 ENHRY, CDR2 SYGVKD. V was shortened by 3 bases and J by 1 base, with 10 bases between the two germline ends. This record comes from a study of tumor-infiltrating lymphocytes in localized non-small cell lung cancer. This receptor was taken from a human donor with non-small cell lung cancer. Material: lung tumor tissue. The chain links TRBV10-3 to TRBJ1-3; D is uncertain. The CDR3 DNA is TGTGCCATCAGTGACTCGTTCTCGTCTGGAAACACCATATATTTT. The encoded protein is CAISDSFSSGNTIYF.